This T cell receptor (beta chain) originates from a study of blood T cell repertoires in COVID-19. In the source study's methods: For nucleated cells, counts were estimated from reference gene primer amplification. Using immunoSEQ multiplex PCR, the repertoire was profiled, and TCRdb retains in-frame clones only, with some absent. That table is the source of V, J and clone size, and D and trimming were worked out from the DNA. The sample carries 300,000 to 400,000 clones, 88% recorded once. Categorization into cohorts depended on clinical history that participants reported. Two negative PCRs, clearance, or symptom resolution had been documented for recovered Cohort 3 donors. Material: PBMCs or T cells enriched from blood (not recorded which). This sequence was found in a man aged 25 to 40 who had recovered from COVID-19.

The CDR3 spells CASRAGGNTEAFF. The CDR3 DNA is TGTGCCAGCAGGGCAGGGGGAAACACTGAAGCTTTCTTT. This sequence joins TRBV28 and TRBJ1-1; 7 nucleotides match TRBD1. The CDR3 has 13 amino acids. CDR1 is MDHEN and CDR2 is SYDVKM in the germline V gene. The J segment lost 2 bases and the V segment lost 6 bases, leaving 3 bases of the junction unmatched.